The 27 T cell receptor beta chains below were found in one sample sequenced in a study of memory CD4+ T cells and cytomegalovirus serostatus. Single viable CD3+CD4+CD8-CD45RO+ cells were sorted as the memory CD4+ T cells. Assay used: immunoSEQ multiplex PCR; TCRdb lists only in-frame clones, some missing. The sample contains some 50,000 clones, around 81% of which appear only once. Sequencing used memory CD4+ T cells from blood. These receptors were taken from an adult in good health and CMV-seronegative.

V usage is TRBV19 and J usage is TRBJ2-1; D is uncertain. V was trimmed by 3 bases and J by 10 bases, leaving 10 bases between them. The CDR3 loop spans 12 amino acids. Germline CDR1 reads LNHDA; CDR2 reads SQIVND (reference sequence). The CDR3 is CASSIQIGEQFF. As DNA, the CDR3 is TGTGCCAGTAGTATTCAGATAGGGGAGCAGTTCTTC.

This chain uses TRBV2 with TRBJ2-1; 8 nucleotides line up with TRBD1. CDR1 is SNHLY and CDR2 is FYNNEI in the germline V gene. The CDR3 extends over 16 amino acids. Germline trimming cut 6 bases from V and 3 bases from J; bases unmatched to any gene: 10. The CDR3 DNA reads as TGTGCCAGCAGGGCCTCGACAGGGGCTGGCTACAATGAGCAGTTCTTC. Residues: CASRASTGAGYNEQFF.

The chain's CDR3 is CASSLGRRQGGQPQHF. The CDR3 DNA sequence: TGTGCCAGCAGTTTAGGGAGGAGACAGGGGGGTCAGCCCCAGCATTTT. The chain has TRBV28 and TRBJ1-5, with 9 bases fitting TRBD1. CDR3 length: 16 residues. V lost 2 bases to trimming and J lost 6 bases; unmatched junction nucleotides: 8. From germline, CDR1 is MDHEN and CDR2 SYDVKM. The full variable domain, in which reference TRBV28 and TRBJ1-5 provide the parts outside the CDR3, is DVKVTQSSRYLVKRTGEKVFLECVQDMDHENMFWYRQDPGLGLRLIYFSYDVKMKEKGDIPEGYSVSREKKERFSLILESASTNQTSMYLCASSLGRRQGGQPQHFGDGTRLSIL.

This sequence joins TRBV5-1 and TRBJ2-6; 11 bases match TRBD1. This CDR3 has 16 amino acids. CDR1 and CDR2 from the germline V gene are SGHRS and YFSETQ. V shed 7 bases and J 0 bases; nucleotides not matched to a gene: 3. CDR3 in amino acids: CASAGTGGSGANVLTF. The CDR3 DNA reads TGCGCCAGCGCCGGGACAGGGGGCTCTGGGGCCAACGTCCTGACTTTC.

The chain joins TRBV2 to TRBJ1-3, with D perhaps TRBD1 (5 bases). The CDR3 sequence is 14 residues long. The V gene lost 5 bases and the J gene lost 0 bases, with 8 bases spanning the gap. CDR1 is SNHLY and CDR2 is FYNNEI in the germline V gene. CDR3 in amino acids: CASSRDFSGNTIYF. DNA of the CDR3: TGTGCCAGCAGTAGGGACTTCTCTGGAAACACCATATATTTT.

This chain connects TRBV7-2 to TRBJ2-7, with a weak D call TRBD1 (6 bases). CDR1 is SGHTA and CDR2 is FQGNSA in the germline V gene. The germline V and J ends were trimmed by 3 bases and 0 bases, with 9 bases remaining between them. CDR3 length: 14 amino acids. The CDR3 is CASSFYRDSYEQYF. The CDR3, as DNA: TGTGCCAGCAGCTTTTACAGGGACTCCTACGAGCAGTACTTC.

This clone was seen once. The V call is TRBV28, the J call TRBJ2-7; the D gene is possibly TRBD2 (5 bases). The CDR3 consists of 11 residues. CDR1 is MDHEN, CDR2 SYDVKM, per germline. The ends were cut back, 7 bases at V and 4 bases at J, with 8 bases in the middle. CDR3 loop: CASNRGYEQYF. CDR3 in DNA: TGTGCCAGCAATCGGGGTTACGAGCAGTACTTC. The entire variable domain, with the rest obtained from reference TRBV28 and TRBJ2-7, is as follows: DVKVTQSSRYLVKRTGEKVFLECVQDMDHENMFWYRQDPGLGLRLIYFSYDVKMKEKGDIPEGYSVSREKKERFSLILESASTNQTSMYLCASNRGYEQYFGPGTRLTVT.

The chain carries TRBV6-1 and TRBJ2-7; TRBD1 or TRBD2 may be the D gene (5 bases each). Germline lookup yields CDR1 MNHNS and CDR2 SASEGT. Trimming took 7 bases from V and 3 from J, leaving 19 bases between them. The CDR3 loop spans 15 amino acids. The CDR3 DNA follows: TGTGCCAGCATGGGGACCGTAGAAAACTTCTACGAGCAGTACTTC. Amino acids: CASMGTVENFYEQYF.

V usage is TRBV18 and J usage is TRBJ1-6; TRBD1 matches 7 bases. CDR3 length equals 15 residues. The germline gives CDR1 KGHSH, CDR2 LQKENI. The junction had 7 bases not matched to a gene; V was cut back by 2 bases and J by 9 bases. The chain's CDR3 is CASSPGTVMGSPLHF. As DNA, the CDR3 is TGTGCCAGCTCACCAGGGACAGTCATGGGTTCACCCCTCCACTTT.

Only a few counts were recorded for this clone. The rearrangement uses TRBV29-1 and TRBJ1-2; D uncertain. CDR3 length: 11 amino acids. Trimming cost V 4 bases and J 6 bases, with 9 bases left between them. Germline CDR1 SQVTM, CDR2 ANQGSEA. Here the CDR3 reads CSVVLGNGYTF. The CDR3 nucleotides are TGCAGCGTTGTCTTGGGAAATGGCTACACCTTC.

In DNA form, the CDR3 reads TGTGCCAGCAGTTCCATGAGTGTGGTCGGCGAGCAGTACTTC. This gives the protein CASSSMSVVGEQYF. This rearrangement joins TRBV28 to TRBJ2-7; D unresolved. Trimming took off 4 bases at V and 6 bases at J, with 16 bases between the two ends. Germline CDR1 reads MDHEN; CDR2 reads SYDVKM. The CDR3 extends over 14 amino acids.

In DNA form, the CDR3 reads TGCGCCAGCAGCCAAGTCCAGGGATTGAACTATGGCTACACCTTC. This encodes CASSQVQGLNYGYTF. J is TRBJ1-2 and V is TRBV4-1; TRBD1 might be the D (5 bases). Trimming stripped 1 base from V and 2 bases from J, with 11 bases between. CDR1 and CDR2 (germline): MGHRA, YSYEKL. The CDR3 is 15 amino acids.

The chain joins TRBV5-1 to TRBJ2-7; 9 positions agree with TRBD2. Germline lookup yields CDR1 SGHRS and CDR2 YFSETQ. The length of the CDR3 is 15 residues. Trimming cost V 0 bases and J 6 bases; bases outside gene matches: 7. The CDR3 DNA reads as TGCGCCAGCAGCTTGGGGTTAGCGGGAGCAGGCGAGCAGTACTTC. Translation: CASSLGLAGAGEQYF.

This clone was detected once. This chain links TRBV5-4 with TRBJ1-2; 7 nucleotides match TRBD1. Trimming cost V 4 bases and J 4 bases; bases outside gene matches: 7. The CDR3 is 14 amino acids. Per the germline V gene, CDR1 is SGHNT and CDR2 is YYREEE (reference sequence). The CDR3 DNA follows: TGTGCCAGCAGCAAACCGGACAGGTCCTATGGCTACACCTTC. As protein: CASSKPDRSYGYTF.

This clone was detected once. The chain uses TRBV5-4 and TRBJ2-1; D not resolved. The V and J ends lost 3 bases and 0 bases respectively, with 7 bases between them. Germline V CDR1 and CDR2: SGHNT, YYREEE (reference sequence). The CDR3 extends over 14 amino acids. The CDR3 nucleotides read TGTGCCAGCAGCTACGTCAGCTCCTACAATGAGCAGTTCTTC. Translation: CASSYVSSYNEQFF.

The chain has TRBV5-1 and TRBJ2-7; TRBD1 aligns across 10 bases. The CDR3 is 15 residues long. Trimming removed 4 bases from V and 4 bases from J; junction bases left unmatched: 8. CDR1 is SGHRS, CDR2 YFSETQ, per germline. CDR3 amino acids: CASSRTGTGAYEQYF. DNA of the CDR3: TGCGCCAGCAGCCGTACCGGGACAGGGGCGTACGAGCAGTACTTC.

The chain is built from TRBV5-1 and TRBJ1-4, with 7 bases that match TRBD1. This CDR3 is 17 amino acids long. Trimming at V came to 4 bases and at J to 3 bases, leaving 12 bases not matched to a gene. The germline V gene has CDR1 SGHRS and CDR2 YFSETQ. The DNA for the CDR3 is TGCGCCAGCAGCCGGGGACAGAGCCTTGGGGCTAATGAAAAACTGTTTTTT. This translates into CASSRGQSLGANEKLFF.

This rearrangement joins TRBV29-1 to TRBJ2-5; 8 bases agree with TRBD1. CDR1 SQVTM and CDR2 ANQGSEA come from the germline V gene. J was trimmed by 5 bases and V by 1 base; bases with no gene match: 3. This CDR3 is built from 13 residues. CDR3 in amino acids: CSVEGTGRETQYF. CDR3 DNA: TGCAGCGTTGAAGGGACAGGGAGGGAGACCCAGTACTTC.

The chain carries TRBV5-1 and TRBJ1-1; D perhaps matches TRBD1 (5 bases). This CDR3 has 12 residues. V lost 6 bases, J lost 6 bases, and 12 bases lay in between. From germline, CDR1 is SGHRS and CDR2 YFSETQ. CDR3 bases: TGCGCCAGCACAGGTGGGGGGGCTGAAGCTTTCTTT. Protein product: CASTGGGAEAFF.

The V and J genes are TRBV15 and TRBJ2-4; the D gene could be TRBD1 or TRBD2 (5 bases each). The V and J ends lost 4 bases and 2 bases respectively, with 9 bases between them. In germline, CDR1 is LNHNV, CDR2 YYDKDF (reference sequence). CDR3 length: 14 residues. As DNA, the CDR3 is TGTGCCACCAGCACTAGGGGACCCAAAAACATTCAGTACTTC. This translates into CATSTRGPKNIQYF. Together with reference TRBV15 and TRBJ2-4, the CDR3 gives the full variable domain: DAMVIQNPRYQVTQFGKPVTLSCSQTLNHNVMYWYQQKSSQAPKLLFHYYDKDFNNEADTPDNFQSRRPNTSFCFLDIRSPGLGDTAMYLCATSTRGPKNIQYFGAGTRLSVL.

The chain has TRBV7-9 and TRBJ1-4; D might be TRBD1 (5 bases). Trimming removed 8 bases from V and 8 bases from J, with 15 bases in between. This CDR3 spans 13 amino acids. Germline V gene data show CDR1 as SEHNR and CDR2 as FQNEAQ (reference sequence). CDR3 amino acids: CASRQGEWEKLFF. DNA for the CDR3: TGTGCCAGCCGCCAGGGAGAGTGGGAAAAACTGTTTTTT. Supplemented by reference TRBV7-9 and TRBJ1-4, the full variable domain reads DTGVSQNPRHKITKRGQNVTFRCDPISEHNRLYWYRQTLGQGPEFLTYFQNEAQLEKSRLLSDRFSAERPKGSFSTLEIQRTEQGDSAMYLCASRQGEWEKLFFGSGTQLSVL.

The V call is TRBV18, the J call TRBJ1-1, with 7 bases lining up with TRBD1. The V and J ends lost 2 bases and 0 bases, in that order; junction bases with no gene match: 6. Germline assignment: CDR1 KGHSH and CDR2 LQKENI. The length of the CDR3 is 16 residues. The CDR3 here is CASSPRDSDMNTEAFF. The CDR3 bases are TGTGCCAGCTCACCAAGGGACAGCGATATGAACACTGAAGCTTTCTTT.

This clone was seen more than once but under ten times. The V call is TRBV5-1, the J call TRBJ2-7, with 14 bases identical to TRBD2. J was trimmed by 7 bases and V by 4 bases; bases with no gene match: 7. This CDR3 is 15 amino acids long. Germline loops: CDR1 SGHRS, CDR2 YFSETQ. The CDR3 spells CASSQGLAGDREQYF. Here the CDR3 DNA reads TGCGCCAGCAGCCAGGGACTAGCGGGAGACAGGGAGCAGTACTTC. Full variable domain (rest looked up from reference TRBV5-1 and TRBJ2-7): KAGVTQTPRYLIKTRGQQVTLSCSPISGHRSVSWYQQTPGQGLQFLFEYFSETQRNKGNFPGRFSGRQFSNSRSEMNVSTLELGDSALYLCASSQGLAGDREQYFGPGTRLTVT.

This clone occurred once. The chain has TRBV19 and TRBJ1-6; the D is unclear. The CDR3 consists of 14 residues. Trimming removed 0 bases at V and 7 bases at J, with 7 bases between. The V gene's germline CDR1 is LNHDA and CDR2 SQIVND (reference sequence). For the CDR3, the DNA is TGTGCCAGTAGTATAGAAGGGAGGAATTCACCCCTCCACTTT. It specifies CASSIEGRNSPLHF.

The CDR3 loop reads CASRLDRVNTEAFF. The CDR3 region has the DNA TGCGCCAGCCGGCTCGACAGAGTGAACACTGAAGCTTTCTTT. The V gene is TRBV5-1, the J gene TRBJ1-1; TRBD1 is a possible D gene (5 bases). CDR3 length: 14 amino acids. Germline CDR1 SGHRS, CDR2 YFSETQ. Trimming shortened V by 7 bases and J by 0 bases, and 13 bases separated the two germline ends.

V is TRBV6-1 and J is TRBJ1-2, with D possibly being TRBD1 (6 bases). The CDR3 runs 14 residues. With 7 bases removed from V and 4 bases from J, the gap between germline ends came to 16 bases. Germline V gene data show CDR1 as MNHNS and CDR2 as SASEGT. The chain's CDR3 is CASTTNSRGYGYTF. As DNA, the CDR3 is TGTGCCAGCACCACGAATTCCAGGGGCTATGGCTACACCTTC.

In its sample, this clone was seen once. J is TRBJ2-2 and V is TRBV2, with 12 bases identical to TRBD1. The CDR3 is 16 amino acids. Germline trimming cut 6 bases from V and 3 bases from J; bases unmatched to any gene: 5. Per the germline V gene, CDR1 is SNHLY and CDR2 is FYNNEI. The CDR3 region is CASSGTGGADTGELFF. The DNA of the CDR3 is TGTGCCAGCAGCGGGACAGGGGGCGCGGACACCGGGGAGCTGTTTTTT.